This TCR beta chain was observed in a study of technical replicates of blood from a few donors. V lost 2 bases and J lost 5; bases outside the gene matches: 9. The CDR3 spans 16 residues. In germline, CDR1 is MGHRA, CDR2 YSYEKL. Some clones are missing from TCRdb's copy, which holds only in-frame ones; the method was immunoSEQ multiplex PCR. The sample holds almost 85,000 clones, almost 98% seen once. Specimen: T cells isolated from PBMCs. The clonotype was recovered from a human donor in good health. V and J are TRBV4-1 and TRBJ2-5, with TRBD2 identical over 9 bases. CDR3 in DNA: TGCGCCAGCAGCCAAAGGGCTAGCGGGGAGGGGGAGACCCAGTACTTC. This translates into CASSQRASGEGETQYF.